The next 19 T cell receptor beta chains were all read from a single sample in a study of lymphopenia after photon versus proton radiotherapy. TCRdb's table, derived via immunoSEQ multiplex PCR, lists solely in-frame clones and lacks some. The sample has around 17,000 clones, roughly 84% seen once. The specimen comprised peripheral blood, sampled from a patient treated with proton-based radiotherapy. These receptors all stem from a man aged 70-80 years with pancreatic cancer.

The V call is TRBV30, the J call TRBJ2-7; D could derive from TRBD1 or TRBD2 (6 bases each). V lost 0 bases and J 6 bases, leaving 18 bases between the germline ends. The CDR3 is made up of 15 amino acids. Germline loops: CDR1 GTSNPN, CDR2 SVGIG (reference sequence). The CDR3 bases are TGTGCCTGGAGTGTAGGGGGGCTAGCAGCGGCCGAGCAGTACTTC. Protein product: CAWSVGGLAAAEQYF. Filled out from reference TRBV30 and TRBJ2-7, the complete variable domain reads SQTIHQWPATLVQPVGSPLSLECTVEGTSNPNLYWYRQAAGRGLQLLFYSVGIGQISSEVPQNLSASRPQDRQFILSSKKLLLSDSGFYLCAWSVGGLAAAEQYFGPGTRLTVT.

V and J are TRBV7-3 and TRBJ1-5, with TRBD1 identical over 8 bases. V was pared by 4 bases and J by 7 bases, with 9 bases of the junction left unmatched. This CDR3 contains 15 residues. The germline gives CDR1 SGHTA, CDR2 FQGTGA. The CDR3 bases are TGTGCCAGCAGCTCCGCGCAGGGGGCAGGGCAGCCCCAGCATTTT. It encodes CASSSAQGAGQPQHF.

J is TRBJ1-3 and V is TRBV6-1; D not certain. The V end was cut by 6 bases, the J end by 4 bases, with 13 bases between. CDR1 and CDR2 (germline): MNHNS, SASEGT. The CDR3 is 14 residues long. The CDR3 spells CASRSIGFGNTIYF. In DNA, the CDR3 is TGTGCCAGCAGGAGCATTGGGTTCGGAAACACCATATATTTT.

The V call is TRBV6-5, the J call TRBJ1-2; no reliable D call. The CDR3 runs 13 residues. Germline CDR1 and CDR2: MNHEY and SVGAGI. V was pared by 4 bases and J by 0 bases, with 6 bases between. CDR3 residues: CASSSLANYGYTF. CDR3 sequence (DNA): TGTGCCAGCAGTTCCTTAGCTAACTATGGCTACACCTTC.

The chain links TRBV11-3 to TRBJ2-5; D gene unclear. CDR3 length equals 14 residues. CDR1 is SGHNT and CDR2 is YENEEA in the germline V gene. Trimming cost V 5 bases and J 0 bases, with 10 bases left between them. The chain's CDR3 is CASSLGPNQETQYF. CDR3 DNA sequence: TGTGCCAGCAGCCTTGGACCAAACCAAGAGACCCAGTACTTC.

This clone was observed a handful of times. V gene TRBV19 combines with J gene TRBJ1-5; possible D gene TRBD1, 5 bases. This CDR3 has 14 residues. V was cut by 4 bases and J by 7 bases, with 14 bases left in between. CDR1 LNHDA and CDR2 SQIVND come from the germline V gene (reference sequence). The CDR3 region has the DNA TGTGCCAGTAGTAAACGGGACGGCGGACAGCCCCAGCATTTT. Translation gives CASSKRDGGQPQHF.

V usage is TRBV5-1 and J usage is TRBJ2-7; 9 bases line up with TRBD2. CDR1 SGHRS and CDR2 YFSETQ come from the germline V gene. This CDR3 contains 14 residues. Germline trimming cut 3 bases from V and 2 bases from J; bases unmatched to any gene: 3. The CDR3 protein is CASSSGTSPYEQYF. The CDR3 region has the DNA TGCGCCAGCAGCTCAGGGACTAGCCCCTACGAGCAGTACTTC.

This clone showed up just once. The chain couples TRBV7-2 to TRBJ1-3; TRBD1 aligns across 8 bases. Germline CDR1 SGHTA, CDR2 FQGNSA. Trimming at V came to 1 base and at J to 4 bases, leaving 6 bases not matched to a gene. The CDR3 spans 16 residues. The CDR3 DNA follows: TGTGCCAGCAGCTTAGGACAGGGGAGAGGAGGAAACACCATATATTTT. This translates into CASSLGQGRGGNTIYF.

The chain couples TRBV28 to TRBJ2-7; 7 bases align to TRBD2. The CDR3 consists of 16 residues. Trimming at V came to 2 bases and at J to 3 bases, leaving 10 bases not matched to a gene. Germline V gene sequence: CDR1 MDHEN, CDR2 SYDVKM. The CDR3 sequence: CASSLRGRDYDYEQYF. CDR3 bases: TGTGCCAGCAGTTTAAGGGGTAGGGACTATGACTACGAGCAGTACTTC.

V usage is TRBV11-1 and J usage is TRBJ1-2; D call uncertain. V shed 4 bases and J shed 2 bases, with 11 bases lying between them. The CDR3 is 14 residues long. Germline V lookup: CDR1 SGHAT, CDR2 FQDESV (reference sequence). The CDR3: CASSSVLSNYGYTF. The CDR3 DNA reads TGTGCCAGCAGCTCTGTATTGAGCAACTATGGCTACACCTTC.

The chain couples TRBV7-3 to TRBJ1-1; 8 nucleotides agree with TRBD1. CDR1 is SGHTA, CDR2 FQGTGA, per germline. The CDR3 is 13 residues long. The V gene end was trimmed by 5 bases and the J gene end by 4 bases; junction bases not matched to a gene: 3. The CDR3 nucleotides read TGTGCCAGCAGCCTTACAGGGGGCACTGAAGCTTTCTTT. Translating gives CASSLTGGTEAFF.

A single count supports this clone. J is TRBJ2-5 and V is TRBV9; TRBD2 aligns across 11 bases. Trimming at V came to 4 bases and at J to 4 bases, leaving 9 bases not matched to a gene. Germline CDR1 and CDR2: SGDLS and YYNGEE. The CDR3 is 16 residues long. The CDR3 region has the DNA TGTGCCAGCAGCCCTCCTCCTGGGACTAGCGGAGAGACCCAGTACTTC. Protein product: CASSPPPGTSGETQYF.

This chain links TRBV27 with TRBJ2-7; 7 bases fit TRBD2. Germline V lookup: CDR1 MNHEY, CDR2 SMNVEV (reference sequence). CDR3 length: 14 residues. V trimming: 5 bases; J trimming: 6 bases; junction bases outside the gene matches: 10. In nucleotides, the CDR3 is TGTGCCAGCAGTCCCGGAGCGGGAAGGGGCGAGCAGTACTTC. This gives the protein CASSPGAGRGEQYF.

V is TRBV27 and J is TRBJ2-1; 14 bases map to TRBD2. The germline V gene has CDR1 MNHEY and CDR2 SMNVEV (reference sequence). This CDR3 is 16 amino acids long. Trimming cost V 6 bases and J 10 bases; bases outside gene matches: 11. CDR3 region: CASRPGLAGEKWEQFF. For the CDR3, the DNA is TGTGCCAGCAGACCGGGACTAGCGGGAGAGAAATGGGAGCAGTTCTTC.

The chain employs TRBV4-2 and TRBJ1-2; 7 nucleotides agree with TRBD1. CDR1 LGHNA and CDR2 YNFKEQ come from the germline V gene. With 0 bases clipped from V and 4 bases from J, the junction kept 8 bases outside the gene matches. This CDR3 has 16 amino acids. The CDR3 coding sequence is TGTGCCAGCAGCCAAGAGGACGGGACAGCCAGCTATGGCTACACCTTC. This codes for CASSQEDGTASYGYTF.

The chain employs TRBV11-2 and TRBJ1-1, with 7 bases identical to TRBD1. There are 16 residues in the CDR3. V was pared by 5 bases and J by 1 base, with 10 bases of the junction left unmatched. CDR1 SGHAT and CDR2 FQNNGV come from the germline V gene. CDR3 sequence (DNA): TGTGCCAGCAGCCCAGACAGGGATTACCGGAACACTGAAGCTTTCTTT. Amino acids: CASSPDRDYRNTEAFF.

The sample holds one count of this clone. The CDR3 reads CARSRDRDTDTQYF. CDR3 coding DNA: TGTGCCCGGTCCCGGGACAGGGACACAGATACGCAGTATTTT. V usage is TRBV30 and J usage is TRBJ2-3, with 9 bases aligning to TRBD1. V lost 8 bases and J lost 2; bases outside the gene matches: 8. This CDR3 region has 14 residues. In germline, CDR1 is GTSNPN, CDR2 SVGIG (reference sequence).

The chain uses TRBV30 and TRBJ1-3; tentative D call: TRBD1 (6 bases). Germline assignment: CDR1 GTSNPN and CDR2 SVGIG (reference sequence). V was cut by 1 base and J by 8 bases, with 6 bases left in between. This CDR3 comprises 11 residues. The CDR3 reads CAWSEGDTIYF. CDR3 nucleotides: TGTGCCTGGAGTGAGGGGGACACCATATATTTT.

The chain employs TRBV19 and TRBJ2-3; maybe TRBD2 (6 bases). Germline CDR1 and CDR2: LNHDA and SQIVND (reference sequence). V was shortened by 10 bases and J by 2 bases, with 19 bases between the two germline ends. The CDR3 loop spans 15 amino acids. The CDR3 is CAITPGVPTTDTQYF. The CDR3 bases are TGTGCCATCACCCCGGGGGTTCCGACCACAGATACGCAGTATTTT. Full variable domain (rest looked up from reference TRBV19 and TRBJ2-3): DGGITQSPKYLFRKEGQNVTLSCEQNLNHDAMYWYRQDPGQGLRLIYYSQIVNDFQKGDIAEGYSVSREKKESFPLTVTSAQKNPTAFYLCAITPGVPTTDTQYFGPGTRLTVL.